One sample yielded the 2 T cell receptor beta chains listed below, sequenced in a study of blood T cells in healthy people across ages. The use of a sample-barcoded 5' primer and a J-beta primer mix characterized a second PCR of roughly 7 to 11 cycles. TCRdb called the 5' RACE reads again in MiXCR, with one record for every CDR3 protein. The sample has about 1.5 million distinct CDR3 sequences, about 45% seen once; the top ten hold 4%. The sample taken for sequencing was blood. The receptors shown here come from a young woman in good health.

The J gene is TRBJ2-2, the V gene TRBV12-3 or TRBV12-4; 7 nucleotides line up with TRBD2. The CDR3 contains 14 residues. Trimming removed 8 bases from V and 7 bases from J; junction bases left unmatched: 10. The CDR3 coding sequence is TGTGCCAGCTCCATCCGGGAGGCCTTCGGGGAGCTGTTTTTT. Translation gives CASSIREAFGELFF.

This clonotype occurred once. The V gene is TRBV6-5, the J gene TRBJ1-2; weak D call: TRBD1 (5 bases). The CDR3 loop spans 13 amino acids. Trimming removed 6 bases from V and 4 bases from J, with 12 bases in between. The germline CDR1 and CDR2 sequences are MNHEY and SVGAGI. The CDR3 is CASRRLGGYGYTF. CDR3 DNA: TGTGCCAGCAGACGGTTGGGGGGCTATGGCTACACCTTC.